This T cell receptor (beta chain) was identified in a study of OX40 agonist ivuxolimab in advanced cancers. Study-level background: Dose-escalation patients had hepatocellular carcinoma, melanoma, renal cell or head and neck cancer. Partial responses were seen in three patients, one with hepatocellular carcinoma and two with cutaneous melanoma. Study outcomes and limitations: Doses of 0.1 to 3.0 mg/kg were accompanied by clonal expansion of CD4+ and CD8+ blood T cells by week 6. Average numbers of expanded clones were greater in CD8+ T cells than in CD4+.

Notes on this clone: Its antigen is undetermined.

Using immunoSEQ multiplex PCR, the repertoire was profiled, and TCRdb retains in-frame clones only, with some absent. The sample shows around 37,000 clones, more than 80% of them seen only once. Germline V lookup: CDR1 LNHDA, CDR2 SQIVND (reference sequence). CDR3 size: 15 residues. The trim removed 0 bases at V and 3 bases at J, leaving 5 bases unmatched. Sequences were derived from CD4+ or CD8+ T cells sorted from blood, sampled in a trial of the OX40 agonist ivuxolimab. The V and J genes are TRBV19 and TRBJ2-7; TRBD1 agrees at 7 bases. The TCR comes from an adult with an advanced solid tumor such as melanoma, head and neck, liver or kidney cancer. The CDR3 sequence: CASSIDVQGNYEQYF. The CDR3 coding sequence is TGTGCCAGTAGTATAGATGTACAGGGGAACTACGAGCAGTACTTC.